Sequencing of this T cell receptor beta chain was carried out in a study of T cell repertoires in cytomegalovirus infection. At the level of the study: Indicated by public TCR beta signatures were CMV infection and matching HLA type.

Study-wide results and caveats: HLA-C-restricted CMV clonotypes gave the most frequent clonotype in two of eight donors. Summed frequency of shared TCR beta families picked out CMV carriers who also had the relevant HLA.

In TCRdb, the reads were re-called with MiXCR into one record per CDR3 protein. The sample has about 190,000 distinct CDR3 sequences, 28% seen once; the top ten hold 30% to 35%. Germline CDR1 reads SGDLS; CDR2 reads YYNGEE. The CDR3 is 16 amino acids. With 3 bases removed from V and 7 bases from J, the gap between germline ends came to 19 bases. For this clonotype: Its antigen remains unidentified.

The source material was PBMCs. The rearrangement uses TRBV9 and TRBJ1-4; possibly TRBD1 for D (5 bases). The origin of this receptor is a human donor in good health (CMV status not recorded). Some clones in this sample may be carry-over from other donors' samples. CDR3 protein: CASSAAAGPRSEKLFF. The CDR3, as DNA: TGTGCCAGCAGCGCCGCGGCGGGACCTAGAAGTGAAAAACTGTTTTTT. The whole variable domain, remainder taken from reference TRBV9 and TRBJ1-4, is DSGVTQTPKHLITATGQRVTLRCSPRSGDLSVYWYQQSLDQGLQFLIQYYNGEERAKGNILERFSAQQFPDLHSELNLSSLELGDSALYFCASSAAAGPRSEKLFFGSGTQLSVL.